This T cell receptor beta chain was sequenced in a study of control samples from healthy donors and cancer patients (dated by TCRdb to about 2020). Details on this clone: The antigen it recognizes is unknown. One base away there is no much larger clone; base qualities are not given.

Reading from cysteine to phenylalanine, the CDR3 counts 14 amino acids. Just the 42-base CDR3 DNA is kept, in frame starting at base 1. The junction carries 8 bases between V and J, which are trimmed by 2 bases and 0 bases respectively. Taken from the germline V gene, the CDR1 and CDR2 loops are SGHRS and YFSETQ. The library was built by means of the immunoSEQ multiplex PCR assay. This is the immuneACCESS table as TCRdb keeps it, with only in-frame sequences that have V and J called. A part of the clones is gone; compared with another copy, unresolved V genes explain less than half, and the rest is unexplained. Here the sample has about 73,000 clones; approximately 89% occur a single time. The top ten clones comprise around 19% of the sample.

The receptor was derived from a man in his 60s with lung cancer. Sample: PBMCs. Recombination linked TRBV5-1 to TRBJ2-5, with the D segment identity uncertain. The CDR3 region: CASSFGRNQETQYF. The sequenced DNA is TGCGCCAGCAGCTTCGGACGGAACCAAGAGACCCAGTACTTC.